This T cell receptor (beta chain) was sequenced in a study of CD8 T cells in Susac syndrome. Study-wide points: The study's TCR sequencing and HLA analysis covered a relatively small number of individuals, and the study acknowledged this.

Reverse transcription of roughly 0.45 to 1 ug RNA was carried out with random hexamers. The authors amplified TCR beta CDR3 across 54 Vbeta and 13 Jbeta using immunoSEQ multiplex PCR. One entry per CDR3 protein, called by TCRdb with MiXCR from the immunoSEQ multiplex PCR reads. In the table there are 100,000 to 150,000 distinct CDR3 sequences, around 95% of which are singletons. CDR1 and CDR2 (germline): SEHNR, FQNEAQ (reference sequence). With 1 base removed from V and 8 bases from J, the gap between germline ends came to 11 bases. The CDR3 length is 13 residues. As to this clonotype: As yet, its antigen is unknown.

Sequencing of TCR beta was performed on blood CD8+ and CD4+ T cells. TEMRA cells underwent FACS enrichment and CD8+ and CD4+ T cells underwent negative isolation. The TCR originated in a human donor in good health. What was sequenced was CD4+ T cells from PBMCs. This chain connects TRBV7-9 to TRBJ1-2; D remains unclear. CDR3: CASSLGPAGGYTF. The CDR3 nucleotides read TGTGCCAGCAGCTTAGGCCCGGCCGGGGGCTACACCTTC.